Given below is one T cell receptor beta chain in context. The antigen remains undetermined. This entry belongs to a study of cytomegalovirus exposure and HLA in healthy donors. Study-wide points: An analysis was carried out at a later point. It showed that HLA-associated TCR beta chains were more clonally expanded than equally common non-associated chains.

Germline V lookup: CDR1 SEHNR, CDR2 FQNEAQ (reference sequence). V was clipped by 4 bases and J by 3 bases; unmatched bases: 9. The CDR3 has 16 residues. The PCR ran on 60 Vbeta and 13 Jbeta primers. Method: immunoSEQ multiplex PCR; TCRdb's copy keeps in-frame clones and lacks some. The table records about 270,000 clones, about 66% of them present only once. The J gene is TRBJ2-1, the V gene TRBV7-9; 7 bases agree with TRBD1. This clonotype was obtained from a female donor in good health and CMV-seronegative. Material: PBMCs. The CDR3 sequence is CASSYASGQDYNEQFF. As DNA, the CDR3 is TGTGCCAGCAGCTACGCCTCAGGACAGGACTACAATGAGCAGTTCTTC.